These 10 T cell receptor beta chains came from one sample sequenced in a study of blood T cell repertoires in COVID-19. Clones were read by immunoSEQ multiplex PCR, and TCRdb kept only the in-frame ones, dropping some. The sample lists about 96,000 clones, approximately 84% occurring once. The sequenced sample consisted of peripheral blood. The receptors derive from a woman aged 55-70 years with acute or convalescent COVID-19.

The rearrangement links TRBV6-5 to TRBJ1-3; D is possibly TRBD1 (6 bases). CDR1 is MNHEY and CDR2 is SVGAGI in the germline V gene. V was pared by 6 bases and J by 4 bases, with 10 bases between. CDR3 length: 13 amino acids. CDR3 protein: CASRTGSGNTIYF. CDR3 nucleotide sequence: TGTGCCAGCAGAACAGGGTCAGGAAACACCATATATTTT.

The CDR3 sequence is CASGTGEIRNQPQHF. Here the CDR3 DNA reads TGCGCCAGCGGAACCGGAGAGATACGTAATCAGCCCCAGCATTTT. V gene TRBV4-1 combines with J gene TRBJ1-5; D not resolved. Germline CDR1 reads MGHRA; CDR2 reads YSYEKL. This CDR3 is 15 amino acids long. Trimming cost V 8 bases and J 4 bases, with 18 bases left between them.

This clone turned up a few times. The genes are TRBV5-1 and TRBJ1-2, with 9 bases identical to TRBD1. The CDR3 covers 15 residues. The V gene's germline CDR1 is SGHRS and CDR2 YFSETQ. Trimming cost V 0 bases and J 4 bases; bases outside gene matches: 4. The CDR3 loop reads CASSLVPGQGYGYTF. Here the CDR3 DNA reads TGCGCCAGCAGCTTGGTACCGGGACAGGGCTATGGCTACACCTTC.

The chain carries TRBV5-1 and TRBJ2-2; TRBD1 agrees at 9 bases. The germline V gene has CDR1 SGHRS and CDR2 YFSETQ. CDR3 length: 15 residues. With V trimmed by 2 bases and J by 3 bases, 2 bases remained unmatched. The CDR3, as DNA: TGCGCCAGCAGCTTAGGGACAGGGTACACCGGGGAGCTGTTTTTT. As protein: CASSLGTGYTGELFF.

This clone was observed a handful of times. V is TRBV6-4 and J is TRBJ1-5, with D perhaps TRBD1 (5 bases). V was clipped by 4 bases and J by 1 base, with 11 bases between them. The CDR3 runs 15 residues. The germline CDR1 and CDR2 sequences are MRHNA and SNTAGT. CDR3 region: CASSVLRVSNQPQHF. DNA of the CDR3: TGTGCCAGCAGTGTCCTCAGGGTGAGCAATCAGCCCCAGCATTTT.

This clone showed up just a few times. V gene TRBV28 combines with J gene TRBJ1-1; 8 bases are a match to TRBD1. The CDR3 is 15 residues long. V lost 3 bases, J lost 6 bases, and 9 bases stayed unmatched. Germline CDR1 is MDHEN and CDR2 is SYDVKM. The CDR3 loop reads CASSFSSGGRAEAFF. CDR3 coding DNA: TGTGCCAGCAGTTTCTCATCAGGGGGCCGGGCTGAAGCTTTCTTT.

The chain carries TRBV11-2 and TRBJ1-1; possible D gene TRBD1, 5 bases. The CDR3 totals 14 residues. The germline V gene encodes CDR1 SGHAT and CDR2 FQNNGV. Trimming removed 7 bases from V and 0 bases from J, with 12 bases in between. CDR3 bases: TGTGCCAGCACCCGAGGAGGGGTGAACACTGAAGCTTTCTTT. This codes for CASTRGGVNTEAFF.

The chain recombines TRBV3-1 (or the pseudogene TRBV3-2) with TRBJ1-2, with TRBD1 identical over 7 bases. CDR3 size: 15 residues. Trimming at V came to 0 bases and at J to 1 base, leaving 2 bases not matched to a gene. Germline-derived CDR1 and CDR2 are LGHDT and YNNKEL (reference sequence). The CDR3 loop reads CASSQDYRGNYGYTF. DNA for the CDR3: TGTGCCAGCAGCCAAGATTACAGGGGTAACTATGGCTACACCTTC.

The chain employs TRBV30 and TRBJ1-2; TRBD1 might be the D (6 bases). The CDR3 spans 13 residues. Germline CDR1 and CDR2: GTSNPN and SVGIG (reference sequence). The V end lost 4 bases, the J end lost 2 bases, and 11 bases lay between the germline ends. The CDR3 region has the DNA TGTGCCTGGACGGAAACAGGGAACTATGGCTACACCTTC. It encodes CAWTETGNYGYTF.

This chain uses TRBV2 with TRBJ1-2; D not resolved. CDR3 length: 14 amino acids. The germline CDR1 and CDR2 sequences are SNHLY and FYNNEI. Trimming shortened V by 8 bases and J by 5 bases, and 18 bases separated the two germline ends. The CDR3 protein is CASQLAGGNYGYTF. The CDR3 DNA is TGTGCCAGCCAGCTAGCAGGAGGTAATTATGGCTACACCTTC.